This T cell receptor beta chain was recorded in a study of cytomegalovirus exposure and HLA in healthy donors. Study background: The same platform used for the roughly 610 first-cohort repertoires was also used for the roughly 130 validation repertoires, as a later analysis reported.

Study-level results: According to a subsequent analysis, TCR clusters identified in the first cohort showed a tendency to co-occur across the roughly 120 validation repertoires. The study found most TCR sequences rare, yet found some public TCRs in many donors.

The donors were members of the validation cohort comprising over a hundred subjects, separate from the roughly 700-subject first cohort. Points on this clone: What it binds is not known.

Repertoires were generated with immunoSEQ multiplex PCR, while TCRdb's copy carries only in-frame clones and drops some. The data contain 110,000 or so clones, about 87% of them singletons. V was clipped by 4 bases and J by 2 bases, with 8 bases between them. The germline V gene has CDR1 SNHLY and CDR2 FYNNEI. The CDR3 is made up of 13 amino acids. This chain uses TRBV2 with TRBJ1-2; D might be TRBD1 (6 bases). The sequencing sample was made of PBMCs. This receptor was obtained from a man aged 18 to 35 in good health and CMV-seronegative. The CDR3 DNA sequence: TGTGCCAGCAGTGGACAGGAGAACTATGGCTACACCTTC. Translating gives CASSGQENYGYTF.